The next 30 T cell receptor beta chains were all read from a single sample in a study of regulatory T cells in long-lasting Graves disease. To make TCR beta libraries, researchers used iRepertoire HTBI primers and Arm-PCR of CDR3 regions. TCRdb passed the multiplex PCR reads through MiXCR, listing each CDR3 protein once. The sample yields about 210,000 distinct CDR3 sequences, around a fifth seen once. Time point denoted: newly diagnosed GD, antithyroid drugs for less than 3 months. Following extraction of RNA from PBMCs, that RNA was used to make the TCR library. Another study also made use of these data, one on T cells in Graves' hyperthyroidism and ophthalmopathy.

This material consisted of peripheral blood mononuclear cells (PBMCs), taken at new diagnosis, from a patient treated with antithyroid drugs. The source of these receptors is a woman under 40 with Graves disease.

The chain joins TRBV11-1 to TRBJ2-7; D tentatively reads TRBD1 or TRBD2 (5 bases each). Trimming removed 5 bases at V and 6 bases at J, with 11 bases between. Germline CDR1 reads SGHAT; CDR2 reads FQDESV (reference sequence). The CDR3 totals 12 residues. Here the CDR3 reads CASSPYGGEQYF. As DNA, the CDR3 is TGTGCCAGCAGCCCATATGGGGGCGAGCAGTACTTC.

This clonotype was found many times. The chain links TRBV3-1 to TRBJ1-2; no clear D gene. Deletions cut 3 bases from V and 0 bases from J, with 11 bases between. Looked up from germline, CDR1 is LGHDT and CDR2 is YNNKEL (reference sequence). The CDR3 contains 15 residues. CDR3 in DNA: TGTGCCAGCAGCCACTTGACGGGGACTAACTATGGCTACACCTTC. It translates to CASSHLTGTNYGYTF. Based on the CDR3 plus reference TRBV3-1 and TRBJ1-2, the full variable domain is DTAVSQTPKYLVTQMGNDKSIKCEQNLGHDTMYWYKQDSKKFLKIMFSYNNKELIINETVPNRFSPKSPDKAHLNLHINSLELGDSAVYFCASSHLTGTNYGYTFGSGTRLTVV.

This clonotype was recorded once. A junction boundary mismatches the germline segment, possibly from a read error. The genes are TRBV4-2 and TRBJ2-1; 7 nucleotides line up with TRBD2. This CDR3 comprises 15 residues. Germline lookup yields CDR1 LGHNA and CDR2 YNFKEQ. The CDR3 here is CASSLPLAVNNEQLF. CDR3 coding DNA: TGTGCCAGCAGCCTTCCTCTAGCGGTAAACAATGAGCAGCTCTTC.

This chain connects TRBV13 to TRBJ2-1; D is ambiguous. The V gene's germline CDR1 is PRHDT and CDR2 FYEKMQ (reference sequence). The CDR3 totals 14 residues. V lost 3 bases, J lost 0 bases, and 6 bases lay in between. The CDR3 DNA reads as TGTGCCAGCAGCTTCGAGAACTCCTACAATGAGCAGTTCTTC. It translates to CASSFENSYNEQFF.

The V call is TRBV4-1, the J call TRBJ2-1; TRBD1 matches 10 bases. V shed 2 bases and J 5 bases; nucleotides not matched to a gene: 18. CDR1 and CDR2 (germline): MGHRA, YSYEKL. The CDR3 runs 20 residues. The CDR3 sequence is CASSQLVGQGSIRGHNEQFF. CDR3 DNA: TGCGCCAGCAGCCAATTAGTGGGACAGGGGTCTATACGGGGACACAATGAGCAGTTCTTC.

The V and J genes are TRBV20-1 and TRBJ1-2; D call uncertain. The ends were cut back, 1 base at V and 4 bases at J, with 16 bases in the middle. Germline CDR1 is DFQATT and CDR2 is SNEGSKA (reference sequence). The CDR3 is made up of 15 amino acids. This CDR3 is CSARGGRDPIYGYTF. In DNA, the CDR3 is TGCAGTGCTAGAGGAGGGAGAGACCCGATCTATGGCTACACCTTC.

The sample holds a few counts of this clonotype. The chain couples TRBV12-3 or TRBV12-4 to TRBJ2-5; 9 bases line up with TRBD1. V dropped 6 bases and J dropped 3; count of bases not matched to a gene: 2. The CDR3 sequence is 13 residues long. CDR3 region: CASRRDREETQYF. DNA for the CDR3: TGTGCCAGCAGAAGGGACAGGGAAGAGACCCAGTACTTC.

This clonotype was picked up many times. This chain links TRBV7-9 with TRBJ2-1; 8 bases line up with TRBD2. Germline V gene lookup returns CDR1 SEHNR and CDR2 FQNEAQ (reference sequence). The CDR3 contains 16 residues. The V gene end was trimmed by 1 base and the J gene end by 5 bases; junction bases not matched to a gene: 7. The DNA of the CDR3 is TGTGCCAGCAGCTTAGTGAGTAGCGGGATAAACAATGAGCAGTTCTTC. This gives the protein CASSLVSSGINNEQFF.

This clonotype was found many times. The chain recombines TRBV6-5 with TRBJ1-6, with 7 nucleotides matching TRBD1. CDR1 is MNHEY, CDR2 SVGAGI, per germline. With V trimmed by 1 base and J by 6 bases, 12 bases remained unmatched. The CDR3 is made up of 18 amino acids. The CDR3 reads CASSYWGTPGTANSPLHF. The CDR3 bases are TGTGCCAGCAGTTACTGGGGTACCCCCGGGACAGCTAATTCACCCCTCCACTTT.

The chain carries TRBV30 and TRBJ1-3; D gene ambiguous. Per the germline V gene, CDR1 is GTSNPN and CDR2 is SVGIG (reference sequence). Trimming stripped 6 bases from V and 0 bases from J, with 18 bases between. The CDR3 totals 16 residues. The CDR3 nucleotides read TGTGCCTGCAATCTCATATCACGGACCTCTGGAAACACCATATATTTT. The encoded protein is CACNLISRTSGNTIYF.

V is TRBV28 and J is TRBJ2-3; no firm D call. The germline CDR1 and CDR2 sequences are MDHEN and SYDVKM. V was shortened by 1 base and J by 10 bases, with 9 bases between the two germline ends. There are 12 residues in the CDR3. The CDR3 DNA reads as TGTGCCAGCAGTTTATATAGCACCTCGCAGTATTTT. Its translation is CASSLYSTSQYF.

At least ten counts were recorded for this clonotype. The V call is TRBV9, the J call TRBJ1-1, with 10 bases identical to TRBD1. Germline V lookup: CDR1 SGDLS, CDR2 YYNGEE. The CDR3 is made up of 18 amino acids. Germline trimming cut 4 bases from V and 3 bases from J; bases unmatched to any gene: 15. CDR3 sequence reads: CASSIRDRGTLSHTEAFF. In nucleotides, the CDR3 is TGTGCCAGCAGCATCCGGGACAGGGGCACCCTATCCCACACTGAAGCTTTCTTT.

This clonotype has ten or more counts. The V gene is TRBV28, the J gene TRBJ1-2, with TRBD1 identical over 9 bases. The CDR3 totals 15 residues. Trimming took 3 bases from V and 4 from J; bases not matched to a gene: 6. Germline V gene data show CDR1 as MDHEN and CDR2 as SYDVKM. The DNA for the CDR3 is TGTGCCAGCAGTTTGGGGGACAGGGAGGTCTATGGCTACACCTTC. It yields the protein CASSLGDREVYGYTF.

A remark on this clonotype: A much bigger clone sits one base away, suggesting this may be a read error. The rearrangement uses TRBV20-1 and TRBJ2-1; 7 nucleotides line up with TRBD2. The germline CDR1 and CDR2 sequences are DFQATT and SNEGSKA (reference sequence). V lost 6 bases to trimming and J lost 8 bases; unmatched junction nucleotides: 19. CDR3 length equals 16 residues. CDR3 residues: CSAAIPRTRFRHEQFF. In DNA form, the CDR3 reads TGCAGTGCCGCCATACCCCGGACTAGATTCCGGCATGAGCAGTTCTTC.

This clonotype has a count of ten or more. The V gene is TRBV9, the J gene TRBJ2-5; a weak D match, TRBD2 (6 bases). The CDR3 contains 15 residues. V was shortened by 2 bases and J by 5 bases, with 16 bases between the two germline ends. Per germline, CDR1 SGDLS and CDR2 YYNGEE. CDR3 in DNA: TGTGCCAGCAGCGTGGCGGGGCATTTAGGGGAGACCCAGTACTTC. Translating it yields CASSVAGHLGETQYF. Full variable domain (rest looked up from reference TRBV9 and TRBJ2-5): DSGVTQTPKHLITATGQRVTLRCSPRSGDLSVYWYQQSLDQGLQFLIQYYNGEERAKGNILERFSAQQFPDLHSELNLSSLELGDSALYFCASSVAGHLGETQYFGPGTRLLVL.

The table lists this clonotype with many counts. The chain recombines TRBV6-1 with TRBJ2-7; D possibly corresponds to TRBD1 (6 bases). CDR1 is MNHNS, CDR2 SASEGT, per germline. There are 14 residues in the CDR3. V was clipped by 5 bases and J by 3 bases, with 14 bases between them. The CDR3 loop reads CASSTQGRVYEQYF. The CDR3 nucleotides are TGTGCCAGCAGTACGCAGGGGAGAGTCTACGAGCAGTACTTC.

This clonotype was detected many times. The chain recombines TRBV7-2 with TRBJ2-6, with TRBD1 matching over 9 bases. The CDR3 loop spans 17 amino acids. Losses at the gene ends were 7 bases for V and 1 base for J; bases not matched to a gene: 8. The germline V gene has CDR1 SGHTA and CDR2 FQGNSA. CDR3 residues: CASTMTGGLSGANVLTF. As DNA, the CDR3 is TGTGCCAGCACAATGACAGGGGGTTTATCTGGGGCCAACGTCCTGACTTTC.

This clonotype appeared many times. J is TRBJ1-2 and V is TRBV7-2, with D maybe TRBD1 (6 bases). V lost 7 bases and J lost 3, with 12 bases in between. The CDR3 is made up of 13 amino acids. The V gene's germline CDR1 is SGHTA and CDR2 FQGNSA. CDR3 in DNA: TGTGCCAGCAAAGAATACAGGGACTATGGCTACACCTTC. It translates to CASKEYRDYGYTF.

About this clonotype itself: This could be a read error, since a much larger clone is one nucleotide away. The CDR3 DNA reads TGTACCAGCAGCGCACCAGGGTCCAGGCAAGAGACCCAGTACTTC. Amino acids: CTSSAPGSRQETQYF. The V call is TRBV9, the J call TRBJ2-5; a possible D gene is TRBD1 (5 bases). Per the germline V gene, CDR1 is SGDLS and CDR2 is YYNGEE. The CDR3 length is 15 residues.

There are many counts of this clonotype. V usage is TRBV27 and J usage is TRBJ2-4; D gene unclear. The germline V gene has CDR1 MNHEY and CDR2 SMNVEV (reference sequence). Trimming pared 3 bases from V and 0 bases from J, leaving 12 bases between. CDR3 length: 16 amino acids. The CDR3 coding sequence is TGTGCCAGCAGTTTGGATCCGATCCTAGCCAAAAACATTCAGTACTTC. Its translation is CASSLDPILAKNIQYF.

This clonotype has ten or more counts. This rearrangement joins TRBV2 to TRBJ2-7; 9 nucleotides align to TRBD2. The CDR3 loop spans 19 amino acids. The V gene's germline CDR1 is SNHLY and CDR2 FYNNEI. Germline trimming cut 5 bases from V and 3 bases from J; bases unmatched to any gene: 20. The chain's CDR3 is CASSISIVVAGAPDYEQYF. In DNA, the CDR3 is TGTGCCAGCAGTATCAGCATCGTGGTAGCGGGAGCCCCAGACTACGAGCAGTACTTC.

The table lists this clonotype with many counts. The chain is built from TRBV28 and TRBJ2-7; D is uncertain. The CDR3 covers 12 residues. Per germline, CDR1 MDHEN and CDR2 SYDVKM. Trimming pared 3 bases from V and 4 bases from J, leaving 7 bases between. DNA for the CDR3: TGTGCCAGCAGTTTTAAAGTGTACGAGCAGTACTTC. Translated, it gives CASSFKVYEQYF. Drawing the rest from reference TRBV28 and TRBJ2-7, the complete variable domain is DVKVTQSSRYLVKRTGEKVFLECVQDMDHENMFWYRQDPGLGLRLIYFSYDVKMKEKGDIPEGYSVSREKKERFSLILESASTNQTSMYLCASSFKVYEQYFGPGTRLTVT.

This clonotype came up many times. The chain couples TRBV6-2 or TRBV6-3 to TRBJ1-4; 8 nucleotides match TRBD1. The CDR3 is 16 residues long. Germline-derived CDR1 and CDR2 are MNHEY and SVGEGT. J lost 1 base, V lost 5 bases, and 6 bases had no gene match. The CDR3 DNA follows: TGTGCCAGCAGTCTTCAGGGGGCTGGAACTAATGAAAAACTGTTTTTT. Protein sequence: CASSLQGAGTNEKLFF.

In its sample, this clonotype was seen many times. The chain employs TRBV28 and TRBJ1-1; TRBD1 agrees at 8 bases. The CDR3 has 16 amino acids. Trimming cost V 5 bases and J 1 base; bases outside gene matches: 9. In germline, CDR1 is MDHEN, CDR2 SYDVKM. CDR3 protein: CASSTHTGGGNTEAFF. CDR3 nucleotides: TGTGCCAGCAGTACCCACACAGGGGGGGGGAACACTGAAGCTTTCTTT.

This clonotype was detected only a few times. The chain joins TRBV6-1 to TRBJ1-2; D may be TRBD1 (6 bases). Germline-derived CDR1 and CDR2 are MNHNS and SASEGT. V lost 2 bases and J 8 bases, leaving 12 bases between the germline ends. CDR3 length equals 13 residues. Written as DNA, the CDR3 is TGTGCCAGCAGTGAATGGGGGGCGCAAGGCTACACCTTC. Translated: CASSEWGAQGYTF.

This clonotype was seen at least ten times. This chain uses TRBV19 with TRBJ2-5; tentatively, D is TRBD2 (5 bases). The CDR3 is 14 residues long. Trimming left V 5 bases short and J 2 bases short, with 12 bases between. Germline CDR1 LNHDA, CDR2 SQIVND (reference sequence). CDR3 nucleotide sequence: TGTGCCAGTAGTCTCGGGGTCCTACAAGAGACCCAGTACTTC. This encodes CASSLGVLQETQYF.

This clonotype appeared many times. The chain combines TRBV30 with TRBJ2-5; the match to TRBD2 covers 15 bases. From germline, CDR1 is GTSNPN and CDR2 SVGIG (reference sequence). V lost 1 base to trimming and J lost 4 bases; unmatched junction nucleotides: 7. The length of the CDR3 is 17 residues. The CDR3 nucleotides read TGTGCCTGGAGTGAGACAGGACTAGCGGGGGGGCCAGAGACCCAGTACTTC. As protein: CAWSETGLAGGPETQYF.

In this sample, this clonotype turned up many times. This rearrangement joins TRBV19 to TRBJ1-6, with 7 bases that match TRBD1. After removal of 5 bases from V and 1 base from J, the junction contained 8 bases not matched to a gene. CDR1 is LNHDA and CDR2 is SQIVND in the germline V gene (reference sequence). The CDR3 loop spans 17 amino acids. CDR3: CASSAWTGGSYNSPLHF. The DNA for the CDR3 is TGTGCCAGTAGTGCCTGGACAGGCGGATCCTATAATTCACCCCTCCACTTT.

This clonotype occurred many times. V usage is TRBV2 and J usage is TRBJ1-1; D gene unclear. Trimming shortened V by 1 base and J by 1 base, and 10 bases separated the two germline ends. Germline CDR1 SNHLY, CDR2 FYNNEI. This CDR3 comprises 15 residues. CDR3 bases: TGTGCCAGCAGTGAAGAGGGCAGGAGGAACACTGAAGCTTTCTTT. Encoded protein: CASSEEGRRNTEAFF.

The V and J genes are TRBV6-1 and TRBJ2-3; no clear D. The germline V gene has CDR1 MNHNS and CDR2 SASEGT. There are 14 residues in the CDR3. With 7 bases removed from V and 4 bases from J, the gap between germline ends came to 15 bases. Written as DNA, the CDR3 is TGTGCCAGCACCTCGACGATTGGGGCAGATACGCAGTATTTT. It is translated as CASTSTIGADTQYF.